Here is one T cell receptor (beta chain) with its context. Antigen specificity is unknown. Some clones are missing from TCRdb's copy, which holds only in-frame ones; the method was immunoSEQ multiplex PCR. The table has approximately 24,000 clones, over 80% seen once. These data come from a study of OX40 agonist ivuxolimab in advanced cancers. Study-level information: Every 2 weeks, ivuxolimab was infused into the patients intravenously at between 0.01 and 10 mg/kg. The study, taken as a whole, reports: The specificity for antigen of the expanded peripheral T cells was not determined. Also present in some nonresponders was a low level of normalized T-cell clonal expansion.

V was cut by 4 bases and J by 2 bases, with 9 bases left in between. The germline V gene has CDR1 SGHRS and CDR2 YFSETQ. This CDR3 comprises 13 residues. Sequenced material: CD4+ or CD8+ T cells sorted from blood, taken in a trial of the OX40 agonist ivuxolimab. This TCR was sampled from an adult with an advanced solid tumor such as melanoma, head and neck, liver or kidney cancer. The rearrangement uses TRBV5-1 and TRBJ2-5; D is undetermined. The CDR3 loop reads CASSPRIQETQYF. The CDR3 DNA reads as TGCGCCAGCAGCCCTCGGATACAAGAGACCCAGTACTTC.